Below, 20 T cell receptor beta chains from the same sample are listed, as sequenced in a study of CD8+ T cells in alopecia areata. Extraction of RNA preceded its reverse transcription into cDNA, which served as the sequencing template. TCRdb's copy holds only in-frame clones and misses some; the assay was immunoSEQ multiplex PCR. Among fewer than 250,000 clones, roughly two fifths were seen once, and the ten largest hold more than 0.4%. Treatment defined: oral pan-JAK inhibitor, 5-10 mg twice daily. The sequenced sample was CD4+ T cells sorted from blood, obtained at approximately week 30, from a patient treated with tofacitinib. The receptors come from a human donor with alopecia areata.

This clone has only a few counts. The chain joins TRBV4-2 to TRBJ2-7; tentatively, D is TRBD2 (5 bases). Germline CDR1 and CDR2: LGHNA and YNFKEQ. V was pared by 1 base and J by 9 bases, with 16 bases between. This CDR3 is built from 14 residues. CDR3 region: CASSQGVSDRRQYF. Here the CDR3 DNA reads TGTGCCAGCAGCCAAGGTGTTAGCGATCGTAGGCAGTACTTC.

The chain couples TRBV30 to TRBJ2-3; TRBD2 matches 15 bases. Looked up from germline, CDR1 is GTSNPN and CDR2 is SVGIG (reference sequence). Trimming took 2 bases from V and 5 from J; bases not matched to a gene: 14. The CDR3 totals 19 residues. CDR3 nucleotides: TGTGCCTGGAGTTTGGGACTAGCGGGAGGCCAGCGGGGAGGAGATACGCAGTATTTT. It translates to CAWSLGLAGGQRGGDTQYF.

This clone was detected only a few times. The chain is built from TRBV18 and TRBJ2-1; D might be TRBD1 or TRBD2, each matching 6 bases. The germline V and J ends were trimmed by 1 base and 8 bases, with 15 bases remaining between them. Germline V gene sequence: CDR1 KGHSH, CDR2 LQKENI. The CDR3 runs to 15 residues. The CDR3 loop reads CASSPQAGKGDEQFF. CDR3 nucleotide sequence: TGTGCCAGCTCACCACAAGCGGGCAAGGGGGATGAGCAGTTCTTC.

The chain carries TRBV6-1 and TRBJ2-7, with 8 bases identical to TRBD1. The germline CDR1 and CDR2 sequences are MNHNS and SASEGT. The CDR3 runs to 14 residues. The V segment lost 6 bases and the J segment 2 bases; nucleotides outside the gene matches: 6. DNA of the CDR3: TGTGCCAGCAGCTGGACAGGGAAGACCTACGAGCAGTACTTC. The encoded protein is CASSWTGKTYEQYF.

This clone was observed a handful of times. This chain joins TRBV7-8 and TRBJ2-3; 7 nucleotides agree with TRBD2. Germline-derived CDR1 and CDR2 are SGHVS and FQNEAQ. The ends lost 10 bases at V and 2 bases at J; junction bases unmatched: 9. The CDR3 is 14 residues long. CDR3 protein: CATSGTTYTDTQYF. The CDR3 region has the DNA TGTGCCACTTCGGGGACTACCTACACAGATACGCAGTATTTT.

The chain couples TRBV7-3 to TRBJ2-3; either TRBD1 or TRBD2 may supply D (5 bases each). This CDR3 contains 13 residues. Trimming shortened V by 7 bases and J by 4 bases, and 12 bases separated the two germline ends. Germline CDR1 SGHTA, CDR2 FQGTGA. CDR3 DNA sequence: TGTGCCAGCACCGAGGGGTCTGCAGATACGCAGTATTTT. It codes for CASTEGSADTQYF.

This clone appeared a few times. This chain connects TRBV30 to TRBJ1-1; D is undetermined. This CDR3 spans 12 amino acids. The germline gives CDR1 GTSNPN, CDR2 SVGIG (reference sequence). The V end lost 0 bases, the J end lost 11 bases, and 13 bases lay between the germline ends. The CDR3, as DNA: TGTGCCTGGAGTGTACCTTTTTTCGGGGCTTTCTTT. It specifies CAWSVPFFGAFF.

The V and J genes are TRBV9 and TRBJ2-1; D is perhaps TRBD1 (6 bases). Germline CDR1 SGDLS, CDR2 YYNGEE. The CDR3 consists of 15 residues. V was cut by 4 bases and J by 8 bases, with 19 bases left in between. The CDR3 DNA sequence: TGTGCCAGCAGCAAGCGACCGCAGGGGATCGATGAGCAGTTCTTC. Its translation is CASSKRPQGIDEQFF.

There are a few counts of this clone. The V gene is TRBV11-1, the J gene TRBJ2-1; D possibly corresponds to TRBD1 (5 bases). Trimming removed 1 base at V and 12 bases at J, with 22 bases between. CDR3 size: 16 residues. The germline V gene has CDR1 SGHAT and CDR2 FQDESV (reference sequence). CDR3 residues: CASSLVRSGASKGQFF. The CDR3 nucleotides read TGTGCCAGCAGCTTAGTAAGATCTGGGGCCTCAAAAGGGCAGTTCTTC.

The chain is built from TRBV5-1 and TRBJ1-1; TRBD1 matches at 9 bases. The V segment lost 5 bases and the J segment 6 bases; nucleotides outside the gene matches: 8. This CDR3 is built from 14 residues. Germline loops: CDR1 SGHRS, CDR2 YFSETQ. CDR3 residues: CASSLGTGTAEAFF. In nucleotides, the CDR3 is TGCGCCAGCAGTCTCGGGACAGGGACCGCTGAAGCTTTCTTT.

In DNA form, the CDR3 reads TGCAGCGTTAGGTTCAGCGGTGGAGGTGAGCAGTTCTTC. Encoded protein: CSVRFSGGGEQFF. V and J are TRBV29-1 and TRBJ2-1; D is possibly TRBD2 (5 bases). Trimming took 5 bases from V and 9 from J, leaving 17 bases between them. The CDR3 runs 13 residues. Germline CDR1 is SQVTM and CDR2 is ANQGSEA.

This clone has more than one count but fewer than ten. V usage is TRBV19 and J usage is TRBJ1-4; tentative D call: TRBD1 (5 bases). Germline CDR1 LNHDA, CDR2 SQIVND (reference sequence). With 7 bases removed from V and 4 bases from J, the gap between germline ends came to 16 bases. This CDR3 region has 15 residues. This CDR3 reads CASKGSSLVNEKLFF. CDR3 DNA: TGTGCCAGTAAGGGGAGCTCCTTGGTTAATGAAAAACTGTTTTTT.

This clone was counted between two and nine times. The rearrangement uses TRBV9 and TRBJ1-3; D is possibly TRBD1 (6 bases). Germline-derived CDR1 and CDR2 are SGDLS and YYNGEE. V lost 4 bases, J lost 1 base, and 9 bases lay in between. The CDR3 extends over 14 amino acids. For the CDR3, the DNA is TGTGCCAGCAGCAGCAGGGGTTCTGGAAACACCATATATTTT. This codes for CASSSRGSGNTIYF.

The V call is TRBV6-5, the J call TRBJ1-2; a possible D gene is TRBD1 (5 bases). Germline CDR1 MNHEY, CDR2 SVGAGI. V lost 0 bases, J lost 8 bases, and 13 bases lay in between. The CDR3 runs to 14 residues. CDR3 residues: CASSYSGRTLGYTF. The CDR3 nucleotides are TGTGCCAGCAGTTACTCCGGGCGGACATTAGGCTACACCTTC.

This clone was seen ten or more times. The chain links TRBV28 to TRBJ2-1; a weak D match, TRBD2 (6 bases). Germline V gene sequence: CDR1 MDHEN, CDR2 SYDVKM. The CDR3 sequence is 12 residues long. Between the trimmed V and J ends, which lost 4 bases and 9 bases, there was a span of 10 bases. The DNA of the CDR3 is TGTGCCAGCAGTTCCCCTAGCGCTGAGCAGTTCTTC. This translates into CASSSPSAEQFF.

This clone was detected many times. The chain uses TRBV6-5 and TRBJ1-2, with D possibly matching TRBD1 (5 bases). The germline V gene has CDR1 MNHEY and CDR2 SVGAGI. Trimming removed 7 bases from V and 4 bases from J, with 19 bases in between. CDR3 size: 15 residues. DNA for the CDR3: TGTGCCAGCATCCTTACACCCGGGGCTTCCTATGGCTACACCTTC. It yields the protein CASILTPGASYGYTF.

The chain employs TRBV2 and TRBJ1-2; D is uncertain. V was pared by 6 bases and J by 4 bases, with 9 bases between. Per the germline V gene, CDR1 is SNHLY and CDR2 is FYNNEI. CDR3 length: 12 residues. DNA of the CDR3: TGTGCCAGCAGAGCGGGGTTCTATGGCTACACCTTC. Encoded protein: CASRAGFYGYTF.

The chain uses TRBV27 and TRBJ1-2; 8 nucleotides agree with TRBD1. The CDR3 length is 14 residues. Per the germline V gene, CDR1 is MNHEY and CDR2 is SMNVEV (reference sequence). Losses at the gene ends were 3 bases for V and 10 bases for J; bases not matched to a gene: 10. The CDR3 loop reads CASSFLADREDYTF. In nucleotides, the CDR3 is TGTGCCAGCAGTTTCCTCGCGGACAGGGAGGACTACACCTTC.

The chain employs TRBV9 and TRBJ1-4; D is unclear. V was clipped by 4 bases and J by 4 bases, with 11 bases between them. Germline V gene sequence: CDR1 SGDLS, CDR2 YYNGEE. The CDR3 spans 14 residues. As DNA, the CDR3 is TGTGCCAGCAGCCCCGGGCAGAATAATGAAAAACTGTTTTTT. It specifies CASSPGQNNEKLFF.

This clone was recorded a few times. This chain joins TRBV18 and TRBJ2-1, with D perhaps matching TRBD2 (6 bases). V lost 1 base, J lost 14 bases, and 12 bases lay in between. The CDR3 sequence is 12 residues long. The germline CDR1 and CDR2 sequences are KGHSH and LQKENI. CDR3 coding DNA: TGTGCCAGCTCACCACTTCTGGGGGGAAAGTTCTTC. Its protein product is CASSPLLGGKFF.